The 28 T cell receptor beta chains reported below all come from one sample, sequenced in a study of T cell responses to AZD1222 COVID-19 vaccine. Repertoires were generated with immunoSEQ multiplex PCR, while TCRdb's copy carries only in-frame clones and drops some. There are 90,000 to 110,000 clones in the sample; around 87% occur only once, and roughly 4.4% lies in the top ten. This specimen was peripheral blood, taken 28 days after the second AZD1222 dose. The receptors here all came from an adult who received the AZD1222 COVID-19 vaccine.

The rearrangement links TRBV24-1 to TRBJ2-3, with 10 bases identical to TRBD1. Germline trimming cut 5 bases from V and 6 bases from J; bases unmatched to any gene: 7. The CDR3 has 15 residues. Per germline, CDR1 KGHDR and CDR2 SFDVKD. This chain's CDR3 is CATSGQGADLDTQYF. The CDR3 coding sequence is TGTGCCACCAGTGGACAGGGGGCTGATTTGGATACGCAGTATTTT.

The chain has TRBV13 and TRBJ1-5; 7 bases align to TRBD1. There are 15 residues in the CDR3. J lost 0 bases, V lost 6 bases, and 5 bases had no gene match. CDR1 and CDR2 (germline): PRHDT, FYEKMQ (reference sequence). The CDR3 DNA is TGTGCCAGCAGTAGTGGGACAGCTAGCAATCAGCCCCAGCATTTT. Translated, it gives CASSSGTASNQPQHF.

The rearrangement links TRBV18 to TRBJ1-2; 8 bases agree with TRBD1. V gave up 4 bases and J gave up 3 bases; unmatched junction bases: 4. CDR3 length equals 14 residues. Germline CDR1 reads KGHSH; CDR2 reads LQKENI. The CDR3 DNA follows: TGTGCCAGCTCACGTCAGGGGGCTGACTATGGCTACACCTTC. Translated, it gives CASSRQGADYGYTF.

This sequence joins TRBV30 and TRBJ1-6, with D tentatively TRBD1 (6 bases). Looked up from germline, CDR1 is GTSNPN and CDR2 is SVGIG (reference sequence). This CDR3 is built from 15 residues. V was shortened by 0 bases and J by 10 bases, with 16 bases between the two germline ends. CDR3 loop: CAWSVPDSRGSPLHF. For the CDR3, the DNA is TGTGCCTGGAGTGTCCCGGACAGCCGGGGGTCACCCCTCCACTTT.

The genes are TRBV7-3 and TRBJ2-7, with 11 nucleotides matching TRBD1. The CDR3 consists of 15 residues. Germline V CDR1 and CDR2: SGHTA, FQGTGA. V lost 5 bases and J lost 4; bases outside the gene matches: 7. CDR3 coding DNA: TGTGCCAGCAGCCCGTCGGACAGGGGGCTTTACGAGCAGTACTTC. Translated: CASSPSDRGLYEQYF.

Judged by abundance, this clone is medium-sized. The chain combines TRBV9 with TRBJ2-1; 7 positions agree with TRBD1. The CDR3 sequence is 16 residues long. Germline loops: CDR1 SGDLS, CDR2 YYNGEE. V shed 1 base and J 0 bases; nucleotides not matched to a gene: 4. The CDR3 loop is CASSVRDSYSYNEQFF. CDR3 sequence (DNA): TGTGCCAGCAGCGTACGGGACAGCTACTCCTACAATGAGCAGTTCTTC.

This clone has just a few counts. The rearrangement joins TRBV19 to TRBJ1-2; weak D call: TRBD1 (5 bases). The CDR3 runs 15 residues. Deletions cut 9 bases from V and 0 bases from J, with 17 bases between. Germline assignment: CDR1 LNHDA and CDR2 SQIVND (reference sequence). The CDR3 DNA sequence: TGTGCCAGCAACCCGGGGCCCTACCCTAACTATGGCTACACCTTC. This translates into CASNPGPYPNYGYTF.

This clone was observed a handful of times. The rearrangement links TRBV7-2 to TRBJ2-5; 10 nucleotides agree with TRBD2. The CDR3 loop spans 15 amino acids. The V gene's germline CDR1 is SGHTA and CDR2 FQGNSA. The V gene end was trimmed by 5 bases and the J gene end by 5 bases; junction bases not matched to a gene: 8. The CDR3 bases are TGTGCCAGCAGCCCAGAGCGGGGGGGCCGGGAGACCCAGTACTTC. It translates to CASSPERGGRETQYF.

The gene calls are TRBV7-2 and TRBJ1-5, with D unresolved. CDR3 length: 13 amino acids. Germline lookup yields CDR1 SGHTA and CDR2 FQGNSA. V lost 5 bases and J 2 bases, leaving 7 bases between the germline ends. This CDR3 reads CASSPNGNQPQHF. For the CDR3, the DNA is TGTGCCAGCAGCCCCAATGGCAATCAGCCCCAGCATTTT.

The chain links TRBV19 to TRBJ2-1; TRBD2 matches 7 bases. CDR3 length equals 15 residues. Germline V gives CDR1 LNHDA, CDR2 SQIVND (reference sequence). The V and J ends lost 3 bases and 4 bases, in that order; junction bases with no gene match: 6. Written as DNA, the CDR3 is TGTGCCAGTAGTATCGGGAGCGGGGATTACAATGAGCAGTTCTTC. This gives the protein CASSIGSGDYNEQFF.

The count of this clone is one. In DNA form, the CDR3 reads TGCAGCGTGCTGACAGGGGCTGGACAGCCCCAGCATTTT. Its translation: CSVLTGAGQPQHF. This sequence joins TRBV29-1 and TRBJ1-5, with 8 positions matching TRBD1. From germline, CDR1 is SQVTM and CDR2 ANQGSEA. V shed 6 bases, J shed 7 bases, and the junction held 8 bases outside the gene matches. CDR3 length: 13 amino acids.

The V and J genes are TRBV28 and TRBJ2-7; TRBD2 aligns across 10 bases. The junction had 8 bases not matched to a gene; V was cut back by 3 bases and J by 3 bases. Germline V gene data show CDR1 as MDHEN and CDR2 as SYDVKM. CDR3 size: 16 residues. Here the CDR3 DNA reads TGTGCCAGCAGTTTTGGACTAGCGGTTCTTAGCTACGAGCAGTACTTC. Protein product: CASSFGLAVLSYEQYF.

Sample share makes this clone medium-sized. The gene calls are TRBV4-1 and TRBJ2-5, with D possibly matching TRBD2 (5 bases). Germline V gene data show CDR1 as MGHRA and CDR2 as YSYEKL. This CDR3 comprises 17 residues. Between the trimmed V and J ends, which lost 0 bases and 1 base, there was a span of 15 bases. CDR3 protein: CASSQDWEQSGQETQYF. Written as DNA, the CDR3 is TGCGCCAGCAGCCAAGATTGGGAGCAGTCGGGCCAAGAGACCCAGTACTTC.

The chain is built from TRBV6-5 and TRBJ1-2; 9 nucleotides align to TRBD1. The CDR3 spans 14 residues. The V gene end was trimmed by 4 bases and the J gene end by 8 bases; junction bases not matched to a gene: 8. The germline CDR1 and CDR2 sequences are MNHEY and SVGAGI. The CDR3: CASSSRPGQGGYTF. The CDR3 region has the DNA TGTGCCAGCAGTTCTAGACCGGGACAGGGAGGCTACACCTTC.

The chain joins TRBV7-6 to TRBJ1-3, with D possibly TRBD1 on 5 matching bases. Germline assignment: CDR1 SGHVS and CDR2 FNYEAQ. V was cut by 6 bases and J by 3 bases, with 15 bases left in between. The CDR3 totals 15 residues. The CDR3 sequence: CASSPIPGSGNTIYF. For the CDR3, the DNA is TGTGCCAGCAGTCCCATCCCAGGGAGTGGAAACACCATATATTTT.

The genes are TRBV16 and TRBJ2-5; 10 nucleotides match TRBD1. The CDR3 is 14 amino acids. Looked up from germline, CDR1 is KGHSY and CDR2 is FQNENV. V lost 4 bases, J lost 6 bases, and 5 bases stayed unmatched. The CDR3 DNA sequence: TGTGCCAGCAGCCTCCGGGACAGGGGTCAGACCCAGTACTTC. Residues: CASSLRDRGQTQYF.

The chain links TRBV19 to TRBJ1-1; no reliable D call. The CDR3 loop spans 12 amino acids. Germline V lookup: CDR1 LNHDA, CDR2 SQIVND (reference sequence). Deletions cut 6 bases from V and 0 bases from J, with 5 bases between. For the CDR3, the DNA is TGTGCCAGTAGCCCGTTGAACACTGAAGCTTTCTTT. Translation: CASSPLNTEAFF.

The gene calls are TRBV4-1 and TRBJ2-2; 9 nucleotides align to TRBD2. The CDR3 extends over 22 amino acids. Germline trimming cut 2 bases from V and 5 bases from J; bases unmatched to any gene: 24. From germline, CDR1 is MGHRA and CDR2 YSYEKL. CDR3 coding DNA: TGCGCCAGCAGCCAACCTTCTCTGGGTCTAGCGGGGCCCCGGCGTGATACCGGGGAGCTGTTTTTT. Translation gives CASSQPSLGLAGPRRDTGELFF.

CDR3 loop: CATSDPKDSWYGYTF. CDR3 DNA: TGTGCCACCAGTGATCCCAAGGACAGCTGGTATGGCTACACCTTC. V and J are TRBV24-1 and TRBJ1-2; the D gene is possibly TRBD1 (6 bases). The CDR3 covers 15 residues. Germline V CDR1 and CDR2: KGHDR, SFDVKD. Deletions cut 3 bases from V and 5 bases from J, with 15 bases between.

The V gene is TRBV6-5, the J gene TRBJ1-4, with D uncertain. CDR1 and CDR2 from the germline V gene are MNHEY and SVGAGI. With 6 bases removed from V and 10 bases from J, the gap between germline ends came to 18 bases. The CDR3 contains 14 residues. CDR3: CASSPSGGGRKLFF. The CDR3 DNA follows: TGTGCCAGCAGCCCCTCCGGCGGAGGTCGAAAACTGTTTTTT.

V is TRBV5-6 and J is TRBJ2-1; D might be TRBD1 (6 bases). The CDR3 loop spans 13 amino acids. Trimming removed 7 bases at V and 7 bases at J, with 15 bases between. From germline, CDR1 is SGHDT and CDR2 YYEEEE. CDR3 in amino acids: CASVLQGGNEQFF. The CDR3 nucleotides are TGTGCCAGCGTTCTACAGGGCGGGAATGAGCAGTTCTTC.

The V call is TRBV7-2, the J call TRBJ2-3; D ambiguous. The CDR3 is made up of 15 amino acids. V lost 4 bases and J lost 2, with 13 bases in between. CDR1 is SGHTA and CDR2 is FQGNSA in the germline V gene. The CDR3 region has the DNA TGTGCCAGCAGCTCCTCCCAGACTGTCACAGATACGCAGTATTTT. Protein product: CASSSSQTVTDTQYF.

This rearrangement joins TRBV5-6 to TRBJ1-6; D is undetermined. This CDR3 is built from 14 residues. Trimming cost V 5 bases and J 6 bases, with 12 bases left between them. The germline gives CDR1 SGHDT, CDR2 YYEEEE. In nucleotides, the CDR3 is TGTGCCAGCAGAGACCAAGGCGGTAATTCACCCCTCCACTTT. The encoded protein is CASRDQGGNSPLHF.

This clone was found a few times. This chain uses TRBV5-5 with TRBJ1-6, with D hard to call. Germline assignment: CDR1 SGHKS and CDR2 YYEKEE (reference sequence). V lost 4 bases, J lost 5 bases, and 10 bases lay in between. The CDR3 has 14 amino acids. The DNA of the CDR3 is TGTGCCAGCAGCCCGGACGTGAATAATTCACCCCTCCACTTT. This translates into CASSPDVNNSPLHF.

The V and J genes are TRBV30 and TRBJ1-1; D is unresolved. The CDR3 length is 10 residues. Germline lookup yields CDR1 GTSNPN and CDR2 SVGIG (reference sequence). Trimming took off 3 bases at V and 10 bases at J, with 9 bases between the two ends. This CDR3 is CAWRKVGAFF. CDR3 nucleotides: TGTGCCTGGAGAAAGGTTGGAGCTTTCTTT.

The gene calls are TRBV7-7 and TRBJ2-5, with TRBD2 identical over 9 bases. CDR3 size: 16 residues. Trimming removed 3 bases from V and 2 bases from J; junction bases left unmatched: 7. CDR1 and CDR2 (germline): SSHAT, FNYEAQ (reference sequence). The CDR3 sequence: CASSFQAGGLQETQYF. In nucleotides, the CDR3 is TGTGCCAGCAGCTTCCAAGCGGGGGGTTTACAAGAGACCCAGTACTTC.

The V call is TRBV9, the J call TRBJ2-7; 8 positions match TRBD1. There are 16 residues in the CDR3. Per the germline V gene, CDR1 is SGDLS and CDR2 is YYNGEE. Trimming cost V 4 bases and J 0 bases; bases outside gene matches: 9. Here the CDR3 DNA reads TGTGCCAGCAGCCACCACACAGGGGGAAGCTCCTACGAGCAGTACTTC. Its translation: CASSHHTGGSSYEQYF.

In its sample, this clone was seen once. The rearrangement links TRBV7-8 to TRBJ2-7, with 7 bases aligning to TRBD1. Germline CDR1 and CDR2: SGHVS and FQNEAQ. V lost 4 bases to trimming and J lost 6 bases; unmatched junction nucleotides: 12. The CDR3 runs to 15 residues. CDR3: CASSSGPDRDLEQYF. CDR3 nucleotides: TGTGCCAGCAGCTCCGGACCCGACAGGGATCTCGAGCAGTACTTC. Full variable domain (remainder filled in from reference TRBV7-8 and TRBJ2-7): GAGVSQSPRYKVAKRGQDVALRCDPISGHVSLFWYQQALGQGPEFLTYFQNEAQLDKSGLPSDRFFAERPEGSVSTLKIQRTQQEDSAVYLCASSSGPDRDLEQYFGPGTRLTVT.